This T cell receptor (beta chain) is drawn from a study of T cells in Graves' hyperthyroidism and ophthalmopathy. This clonotype was counted many times. On the basis of clinical symptoms, serum thyroxine and TRAb, thyroid ultrasound and orbital computed tomography, diagnoses were made. RNA transcripts gave rise to amplified TCR beta CDR3 regions. The HTBI primer set was used in a first-round RT-PCR of the TCR CDR3. TCRdb reprocessed the multiplex PCR reads via MiXCR and lists one record per CDR3 protein. The sample lists about 700,000 distinct CDR3 sequences, 14% occurring once. This CDR3 contains 16 residues. Germline-derived CDR1 and CDR2 are SGHAT and FQDESV (reference sequence). V lost 2 bases, J lost 0 bases, and 11 bases lay in between.

The TCR originated in a woman aged 18-29 years with Graves' hyperthyroidism. The sample taken for sequencing was blood. The chain recombines TRBV11-1 with TRBJ2-1; D remains unclear. This CDR3 reads CASSLSLEISYNEQFF. For the CDR3, the DNA is TGTGCCAGCAGCTTATCTCTAGAGATCTCCTACAATGAGCAGTTCTTC.